The 4 T cell receptor beta chains reported below all come from one sample, sequenced in a study of breast tumors, draining lymph nodes, adjacent tissues. TCRdb recomputed calls from the multiplex PCR reads with MiXCR, one row per CDR3 protein. The sample lists 150,000 to 200,000 distinct CDR3 sequences, approximately 33% occurring once. Axillary draining lymph nodes of breast cancer patients supplied the node samples. The sequenced sample consisted of axillary lymph node tissue. The receptor source for this set is a female donor with breast cancer. Some clones in this sample may be carry-over from other donors' samples.

A single count supports this clonotype. The junction departs from the called germline gene at one end, perhaps through a read error. The chain is built from TRBV5-1 and TRBJ2-2; D not resolved. The CDR3 has 15 amino acids. CDR1 and CDR2 (germline): SGHRS, YFSETQ. CDR3 sequence (DNA): TGTGCCAGCAGCTTGTTAGGGATGAACACCGGGGAGCTGTTTTTT. Translating gives CASSLLGMNTGELFF. The variable domain in full, completed from reference TRBV5-1 and TRBJ2-2, reads KAGVTQTPRYLIKTRGQQVTLSCSPISGHRSVSWYQQTPGQGLQFLFEYFSETQRNKGNFPGRFSGRQFSNSRSEMNVSTLELGDSALYLCASSLLGMNTGELFFGEGSRLTVL.

The gene calls are TRBV13 and TRBJ1-5; D unclear. The ends were cut back, 8 bases at V and 0 bases at J, with 5 bases in the middle. This CDR3 has 12 amino acids. CDR1 PRHDT and CDR2 FYEKMQ come from the germline V gene (reference sequence). The CDR3 DNA reads as TGTGCCAGCGGAGCTAGCAATCAGCCCCAGCATTTT. Protein product: CASGASNQPQHF. Full variable domain (missing parts from reference TRBV13 and TRBJ1-5): AAGVIQSPRHLIKEKRETATLKCYPIPRHDTVYWYQQGPGQDPQFLISFYEKMQSDKGSIPDRFSAQQFSDYHSELNMSSLELGDSALYFCASGASNQPQHFGDGTRLSIL.

This clonotype has just a few counts. The chain uses TRBV6-2 or TRBV6-3 and TRBJ2-7; TRBD1 aligns across 7 bases. The CDR3 covers 14 residues. V was clipped by 5 bases and J by 3 bases; unmatched bases: 7. Per the germline V gene, CDR1 is MNHEY and CDR2 is SVGEGT. CDR3 region: CASSHRQGVYEQYF. In DNA form, the CDR3 reads TGTGCCAGCAGTCACAGACAGGGAGTCTACGAGCAGTACTTC.

This clonotype was seen repeatedly, ten times or more. The chain is built from TRBV24-1 and TRBJ2-3; possible D gene TRBD1, 6 bases. Trimming shortened V by 4 bases and J by 5 bases, and 15 bases separated the two germline ends. CDR3 length: 15 residues. Germline-derived CDR1 and CDR2 are KGHDR and SFDVKD. The CDR3 bases are TGTGCCACCAGTGAAAAACAGGGTTTTGTAGATACGCAGTATTTT. As protein: CATSEKQGFVDTQYF.